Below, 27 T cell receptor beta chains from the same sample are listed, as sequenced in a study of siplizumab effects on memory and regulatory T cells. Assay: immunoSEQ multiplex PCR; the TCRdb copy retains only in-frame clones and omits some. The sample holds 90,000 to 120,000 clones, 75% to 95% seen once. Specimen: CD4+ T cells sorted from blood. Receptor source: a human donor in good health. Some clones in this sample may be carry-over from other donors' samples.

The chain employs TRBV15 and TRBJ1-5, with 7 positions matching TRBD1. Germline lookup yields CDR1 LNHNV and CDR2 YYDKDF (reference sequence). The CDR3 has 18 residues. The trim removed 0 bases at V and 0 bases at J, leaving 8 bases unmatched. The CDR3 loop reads CATSREGQGVISNQPQHF. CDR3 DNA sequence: TGTGCCACCAGCAGAGAAGGTCAGGGGGTCATTAGCAATCAGCCCCAGCATTTT.

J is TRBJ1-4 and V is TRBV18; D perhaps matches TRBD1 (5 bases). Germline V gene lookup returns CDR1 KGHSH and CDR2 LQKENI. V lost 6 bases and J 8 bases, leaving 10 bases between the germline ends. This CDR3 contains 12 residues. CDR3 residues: CASSGPEEKLFF. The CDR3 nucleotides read TGTGCCAGCTCGGGACCGGAAGAAAAACTGTTTTTT.

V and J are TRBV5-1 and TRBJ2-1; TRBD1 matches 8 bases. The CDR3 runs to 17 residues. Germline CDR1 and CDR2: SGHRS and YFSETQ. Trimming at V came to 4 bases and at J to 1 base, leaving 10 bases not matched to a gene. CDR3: CASSKGQDYSSYNEQFF. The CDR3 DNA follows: TGCGCCAGCAGCAAGGGACAGGACTACTCTTCCTACAATGAGCAGTTCTTC.

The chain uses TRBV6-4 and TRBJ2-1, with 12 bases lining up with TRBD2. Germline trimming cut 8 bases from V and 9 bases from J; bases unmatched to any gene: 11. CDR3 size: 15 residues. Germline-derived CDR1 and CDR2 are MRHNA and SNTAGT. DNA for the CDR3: TGTGCCAGCCGACGACTAGCGGGAGCGGGAAGTGAGCAGTTCTTC. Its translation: CASRRLAGAGSEQFF.

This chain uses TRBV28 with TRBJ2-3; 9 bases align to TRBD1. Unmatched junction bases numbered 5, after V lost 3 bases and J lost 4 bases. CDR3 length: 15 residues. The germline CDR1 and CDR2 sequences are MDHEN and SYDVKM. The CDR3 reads CASSFSTGGADTQYF. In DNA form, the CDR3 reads TGTGCCAGCAGTTTTTCGACAGGGGGAGCAGATACGCAGTATTTT.

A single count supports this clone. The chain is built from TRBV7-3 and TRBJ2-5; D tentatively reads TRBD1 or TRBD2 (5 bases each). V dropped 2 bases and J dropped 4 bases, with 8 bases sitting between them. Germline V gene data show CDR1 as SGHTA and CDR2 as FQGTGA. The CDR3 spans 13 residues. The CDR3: CASSLGGRETQYF. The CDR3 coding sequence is TGTGCCAGCAGCTTAGGGGGAAGAGAGACCCAGTACTTC.

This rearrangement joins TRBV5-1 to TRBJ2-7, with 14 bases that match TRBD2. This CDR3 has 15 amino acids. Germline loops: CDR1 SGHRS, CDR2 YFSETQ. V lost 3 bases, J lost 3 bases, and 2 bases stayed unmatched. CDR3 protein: CASSYGTSGGYEQYF. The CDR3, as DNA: TGCGCCAGCAGCTATGGGACTAGCGGGGGCTACGAGCAGTACTTC.

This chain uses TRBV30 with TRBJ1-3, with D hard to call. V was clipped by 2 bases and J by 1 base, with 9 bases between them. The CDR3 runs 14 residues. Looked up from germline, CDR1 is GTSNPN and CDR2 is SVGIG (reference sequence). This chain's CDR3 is CAWSIERSGNTIYF. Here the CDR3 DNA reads TGTGCCTGGAGTATTGAAAGGTCTGGAAACACCATATATTTT.

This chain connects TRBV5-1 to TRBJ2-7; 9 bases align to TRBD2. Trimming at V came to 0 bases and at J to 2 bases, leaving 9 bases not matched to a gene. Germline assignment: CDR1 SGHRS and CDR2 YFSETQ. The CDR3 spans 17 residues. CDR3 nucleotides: TGCGCCAGCAGCTTGGCTTCTCGGGCTAGCGGGACCTACGAGCAGTACTTC. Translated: CASSLASRASGTYEQYF.

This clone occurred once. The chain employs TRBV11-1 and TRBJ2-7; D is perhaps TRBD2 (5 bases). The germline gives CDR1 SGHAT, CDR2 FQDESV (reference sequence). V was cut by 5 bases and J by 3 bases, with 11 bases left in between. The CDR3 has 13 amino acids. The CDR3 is CASSPTGNYEQYF. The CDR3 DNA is TGTGCCAGCAGCCCCACCGGGAACTACGAGCAGTACTTC.

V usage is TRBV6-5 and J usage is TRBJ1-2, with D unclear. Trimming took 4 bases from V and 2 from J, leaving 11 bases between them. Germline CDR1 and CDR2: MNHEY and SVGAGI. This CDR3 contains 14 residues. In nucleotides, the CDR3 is TGTGCCAGCAGTTTTGGACGGGCGAACTATGGCTACACCTTC. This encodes CASSFGRANYGYTF.

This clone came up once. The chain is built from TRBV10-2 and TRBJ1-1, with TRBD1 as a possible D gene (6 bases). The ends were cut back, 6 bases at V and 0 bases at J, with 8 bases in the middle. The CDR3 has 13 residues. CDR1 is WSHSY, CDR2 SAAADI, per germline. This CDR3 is CASSGQMNTEAFF. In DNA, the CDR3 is TGCGCCAGCAGCGGACAGATGAACACTGAAGCTTTCTTT.

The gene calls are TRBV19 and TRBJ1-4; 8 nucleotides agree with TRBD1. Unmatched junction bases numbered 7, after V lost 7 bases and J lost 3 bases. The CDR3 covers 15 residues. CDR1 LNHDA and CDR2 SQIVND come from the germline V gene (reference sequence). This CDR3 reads CASIDGQGANEKLFF. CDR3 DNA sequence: TGTGCCAGTATCGATGGACAGGGTGCTAATGAAAAACTGTTTTTT.

CDR3 sequence (DNA): TGTGCCAGCATTGCTTACGAGGGGTTGGTTTATGGCTACACCTTC. Its protein is CASIAYEGLVYGYTF. This chain links TRBV28 with TRBJ1-2; D perhaps matches TRBD1 (5 bases). The CDR3 contains 15 residues. Germline CDR1 is MDHEN and CDR2 is SYDVKM. Trimming took 7 bases from V and 5 from J, leaving 20 bases between them.

The CDR3 sequence: CASSSRTSGNLKGFETQYF. DNA for the CDR3: TGCGCCAGCAGCTCGAGGACTAGCGGGAATCTTAAGGGGTTCGAGACCCAGTACTTC. The chain joins TRBV5-1 to TRBJ2-5; TRBD2 aligns across 12 bases. Trimming cost V 3 bases and J 5 bases; bases outside gene matches: 17. The germline CDR1 and CDR2 sequences are SGHRS and YFSETQ. The CDR3 length is 19 residues.

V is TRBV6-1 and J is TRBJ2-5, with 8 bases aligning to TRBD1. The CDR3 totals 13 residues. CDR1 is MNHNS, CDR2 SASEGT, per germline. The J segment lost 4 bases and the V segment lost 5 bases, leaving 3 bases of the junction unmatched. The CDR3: CASSPGQGETQYF. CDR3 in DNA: TGTGCCAGCAGTCCAGGACAGGGAGAGACCCAGTACTTC.

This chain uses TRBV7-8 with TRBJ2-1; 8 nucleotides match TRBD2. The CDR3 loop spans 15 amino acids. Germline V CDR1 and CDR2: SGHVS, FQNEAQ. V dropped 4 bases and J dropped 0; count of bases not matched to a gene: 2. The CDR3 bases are TGTGCCAGCAGCTCGGCGGGAGGCTCCTACAATGAGCAGTTCTTC. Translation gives CASSSAGGSYNEQFF.

The CDR3 here is CSVLKGYSGNTIYF. The CDR3 coding sequence is TGCAGCGTCCTCAAGGGGTACTCTGGAAACACCATATATTTT. The chain carries TRBV29-1 and TRBJ1-3; possible D gene TRBD1, 5 bases. The V gene's germline CDR1 is SQVTM and CDR2 ANQGSEA. This CDR3 comprises 14 residues. The germline V and J ends were trimmed by 6 bases and 0 bases, with 12 bases remaining between them.

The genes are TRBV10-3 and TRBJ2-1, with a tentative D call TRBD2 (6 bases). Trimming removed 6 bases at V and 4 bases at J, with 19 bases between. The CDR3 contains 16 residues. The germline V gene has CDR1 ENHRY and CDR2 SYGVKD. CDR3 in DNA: TGTGCCATCAGCGGGCTTGGGGCTAGCGAGTACAATGAGCAGTTCTTC. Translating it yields CAISGLGASEYNEQFF.

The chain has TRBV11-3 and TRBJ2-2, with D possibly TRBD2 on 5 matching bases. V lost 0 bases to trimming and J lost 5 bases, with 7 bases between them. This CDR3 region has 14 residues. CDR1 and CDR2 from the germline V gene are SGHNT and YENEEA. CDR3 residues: CASSLDGRTGELFF. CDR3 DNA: TGTGCCAGCAGCTTAGATGGGAGAACCGGGGAGCTGTTTTTT.

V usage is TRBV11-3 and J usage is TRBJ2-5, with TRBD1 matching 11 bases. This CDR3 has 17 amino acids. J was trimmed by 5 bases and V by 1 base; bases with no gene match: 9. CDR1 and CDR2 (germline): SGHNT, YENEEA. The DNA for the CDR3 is TGTGCCAGCAGCTTAGGCATAAGGGACAGGGGGTCGGAGACCCAGTACTTC. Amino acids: CASSLGIRDRGSETQYF.

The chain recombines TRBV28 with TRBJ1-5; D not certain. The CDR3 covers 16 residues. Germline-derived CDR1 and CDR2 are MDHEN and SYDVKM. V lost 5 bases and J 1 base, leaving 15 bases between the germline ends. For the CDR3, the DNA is TGTGCCAGCAGTCGGACTATTTTTCAAAGCAATCAGCCCCAGCATTTT. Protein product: CASSRTIFQSNQPQHF.

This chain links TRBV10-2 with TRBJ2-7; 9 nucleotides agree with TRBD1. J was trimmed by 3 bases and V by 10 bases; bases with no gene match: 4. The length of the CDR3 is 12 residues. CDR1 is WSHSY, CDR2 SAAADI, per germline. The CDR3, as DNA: TGCGCCACCGGGACAGGGAACTACGAGCAGTACTTC. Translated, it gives CATGTGNYEQYF.

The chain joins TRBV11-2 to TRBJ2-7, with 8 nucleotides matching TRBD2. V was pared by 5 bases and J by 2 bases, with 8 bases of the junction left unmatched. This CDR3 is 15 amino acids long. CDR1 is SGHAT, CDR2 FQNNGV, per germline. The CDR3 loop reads CASSRSPGGAYEQYF. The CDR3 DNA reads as TGTGCCAGCAGCCGCTCCCCCGGGGGGGCCTACGAGCAGTACTTC.

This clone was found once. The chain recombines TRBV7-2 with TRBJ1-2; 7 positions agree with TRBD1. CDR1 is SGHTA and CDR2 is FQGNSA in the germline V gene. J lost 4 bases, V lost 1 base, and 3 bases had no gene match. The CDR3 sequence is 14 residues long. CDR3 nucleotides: TGTGCCAGCAGCTTAGGAGGGGACAGCTATGGCTACACCTTC. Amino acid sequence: CASSLGGDSYGYTF.

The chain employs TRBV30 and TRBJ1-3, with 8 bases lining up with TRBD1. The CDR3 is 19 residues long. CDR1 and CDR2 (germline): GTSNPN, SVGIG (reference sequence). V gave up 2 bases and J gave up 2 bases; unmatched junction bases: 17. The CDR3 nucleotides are TGTGCCTGGAGTCCACCGTGGGGCAGGGGGCGACTAGCTGGAAACACCATATATTTT. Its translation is CAWSPPWGRGRLAGNTIYF.

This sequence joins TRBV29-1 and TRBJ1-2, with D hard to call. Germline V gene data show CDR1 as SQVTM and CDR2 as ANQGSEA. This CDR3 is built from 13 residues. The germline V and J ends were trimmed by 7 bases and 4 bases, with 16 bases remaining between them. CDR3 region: CSASRDQAYGYTF. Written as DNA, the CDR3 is TGCAGCGCCTCCAGAGACCAGGCCTATGGCTACACCTTC.